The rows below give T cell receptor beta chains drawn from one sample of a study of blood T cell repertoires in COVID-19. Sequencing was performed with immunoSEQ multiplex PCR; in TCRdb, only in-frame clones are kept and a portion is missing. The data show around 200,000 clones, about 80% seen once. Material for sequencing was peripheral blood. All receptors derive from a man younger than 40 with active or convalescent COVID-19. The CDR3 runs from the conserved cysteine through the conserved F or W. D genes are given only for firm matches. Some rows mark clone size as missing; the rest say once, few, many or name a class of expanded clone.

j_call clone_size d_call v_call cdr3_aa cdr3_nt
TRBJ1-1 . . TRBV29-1 CSGRGREVTEAFF TGCAGCGGTAGGGGGAGGGAGGTCACTGAAGCTTTCTTT
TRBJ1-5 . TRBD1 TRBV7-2 CASSLQGVGNQPQHF TGTGCCAGCAGCTTACAGGGGGTAGGCAATCAGCCCCAGCATTTT
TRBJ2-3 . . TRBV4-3 CASSQEPGMGADTQYF TGCGCCAGCAGCCAAGAGCCAGGAATGGGCGCAGATACGCAGTATTTT
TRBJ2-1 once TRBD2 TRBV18 CASSPRTSGAYNEQFF TGTGCCAGCTCACCACGAACTAGCGGGGCGTACAATGAGCAGTTCTTC
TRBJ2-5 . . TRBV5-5 CASSSDREETQYF TGTGCCAGCAGCAGCGACAGAGAAGAGACCCAGTACTTC
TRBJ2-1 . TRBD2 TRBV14 CASSLGGSGGYNEQFF TGTGCCAGCAGCCTTGGGGGTAGCGGGGGCTACAATGAGCAGTTCTTC
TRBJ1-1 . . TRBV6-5 CASSYLLRGEAFF TGTGCCAGCAGTTATCTTCTTAGGGGTGAAGCTTTCTTT
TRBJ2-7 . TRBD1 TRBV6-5 CASSPRQGAAYEQYF TGTGCCAGCAGTCCCCGGCAGGGGGCGGCCTACGAGCAGTACTTC
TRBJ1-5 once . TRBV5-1 CASSLGGTNQPQHF TGCGCCAGCAGCTTAGGCGGGACCAATCAGCCCCAGCATTTT
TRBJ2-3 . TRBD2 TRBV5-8 CASSLGLAGSTDTQYF TGTGCCAGCAGCTTGGGACTAGCGGGGAGCACAGATACGCAGTATTTT
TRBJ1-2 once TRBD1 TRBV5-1 CASSPTGGVGYGYTF TGCGCCAGCAGTCCCACAGGGGGAGTCGGCTATGGCTACACCTTC
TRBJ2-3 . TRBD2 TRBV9 CASSPGPSGGTDTQYF TGTGCCAGCAGCCCAGGGCCTAGCGGGGGAACAGATACGCAGTATTTT
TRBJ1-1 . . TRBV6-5 CASSSTGVNTEAFF TGTGCCAGCAGTTCGACAGGAGTGAACACTGAAGCTTTCTTT
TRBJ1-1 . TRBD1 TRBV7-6 CASSLDRGVTEAFF TGTGCCAGCAGCTTGGACAGGGGAGTCACTGAAGCTTTCTTT